Following are 2 T cell receptor beta chains from one sample sequenced in a study of tumor-infiltrating lymphocytes in primary liver carcinoma. Bulk tissue was left unsorted, and RNA and DNA were co-extracted from about 21-30 mg of it. Total RNA (around 510 ng) served as template for TCR beta cDNA synthesis primed by a constant-region primer. Libraries for TCR beta were built through three nested multiplex PCR rounds, which together made up a slightly modified ARM-PCR procedure. The study ran its first two PCR rounds for approximately 10 cycles each, using TRBV1-TRBV30 forward primers and a C-beta reverse primer. MiXCR was run by TCRdb on the multiplex PCR reads, yielding one entry per CDR3 protein. The data show about 50,000 distinct CDR3 sequences, around 77% seen once. The sequenced sample was liver tumor tissue from sampling region 5. Stated subset: tumor region T5, tumor centre. The receptors stem from a man aged 35 to 55 with primary liver carcinoma and hepatitis B virus infection.

With regard to this clonotype: The junction departs from the called germline gene at one end, perhaps through a read error. The chain couples TRBV11-2 to TRBJ2-1, with TRBD2 matching over 8 bases. Germline V CDR1 and CDR2: SGHAT, FQNNGV. The CDR3 loop spans 17 amino acids. The CDR3 loop is CASNLDWGGRFYDEQFF. The CDR3 nucleotides are TGTGCCAGCAACTTAGATTGGGGCGGGAGGTTCTACGATGAGCAGTTCTTC.

The chain has TRBV29-1 and TRBJ1-4; 8 nucleotides match TRBD1. This CDR3 region has 14 residues. Germline CDR1 reads SQVTM; CDR2 reads ANQGSEA. The CDR3, as DNA: TGCAGTACTTATGGACAGGGATATTATGAAAAACTGTTTTTT. Translated, it gives CSTYGQGYYEKLFF.